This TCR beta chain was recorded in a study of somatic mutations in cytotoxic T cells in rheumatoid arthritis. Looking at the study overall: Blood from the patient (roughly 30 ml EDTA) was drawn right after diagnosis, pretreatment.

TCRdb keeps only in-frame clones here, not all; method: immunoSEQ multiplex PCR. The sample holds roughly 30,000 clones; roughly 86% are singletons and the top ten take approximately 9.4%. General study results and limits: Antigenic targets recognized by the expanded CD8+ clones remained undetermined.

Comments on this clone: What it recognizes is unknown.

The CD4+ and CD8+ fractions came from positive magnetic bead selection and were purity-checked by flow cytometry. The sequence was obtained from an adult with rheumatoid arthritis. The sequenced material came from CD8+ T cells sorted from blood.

The CDR3, as DNA: TGTGCCAGCAGCTTAACAGGTATTGAGCAGTTCTTC. It encodes CASSLTGIEQFF. The chain is built from TRBV11-1 and TRBJ2-1, with D tentatively TRBD1 (5 bases). Deletions cut 2 bases from V and 9 bases from J, with 8 bases between. CDR1 is SGHAT and CDR2 is FQDESV in the germline V gene (reference sequence). The CDR3 is 12 residues long.